This T cell receptor beta chain was sequenced during a study of cytomegalovirus exposure and HLA in healthy donors. Looking at the study overall: Most genotyped donors, 65% to 90% of about 400, had Caucasian-associated genetic ancestry. Points from the study as a whole: Presence/absence analyses rested on an assumption that sequencing depth was roughly uniform across donors. Most TCR sequences showed up rarely, but some public TCRs showed up in many donors.

This CDR3 has 15 amino acids. CDR1 is SGHDN and CDR2 is FVKESK in the germline V gene. After removal of 3 bases from V and 4 bases from J, the junction contained 7 bases not matched to a gene. A note on this clone: Its specificity is unknown.

PCR employed 60 Vbeta and 13 Jbeta primers. Libraries were prepared by immunoSEQ multiplex PCR; TCRdb keeps only in-frame clonotypes and omits some of them. The repertoire holds around 130,000 clones, with approximately 72% as singletons. Source material: PBMCs. The sequence was obtained from a man between 18 and 35 years old in good health and CMV-seronegative. The chain recombines TRBV14 with TRBJ2-5; TRBD2 matches at 8 bases. The CDR3 region is CASSQDGGAPETQYF. The CDR3, as DNA: TGTGCCAGCAGCCAGGACGGGGGGGCCCCAGAGACCCAGTACTTC.